The 13 T cell receptor beta chains below come from one sample, sequenced in a study of response to subunit inactivated influenza vaccine. From the RT-PCR reads, TCRdb called clonotypes with MiXCR, one entry per CDR3 protein. The sample has 860,000 or so distinct CDR3 sequences, 21% seen once. Source: PBMCs from blood, taken 5 to 6 days after vaccination. The source of these receptors is a man aged 50 to 59 who received an inactivated influenza vaccine.

This clonotype was seen ten or more times. CDR3 DNA: TGTGCCAGCAGCCCCGCGCTCACCGGGGAGCTGTTTTTT. Translated, it gives CASSPALTGELFF. The chain couples TRBV6-1 to TRBJ2-2; D is ambiguous. This CDR3 has 13 residues. The V gene lost 6 bases and the J gene lost 4 bases, with 9 bases spanning the gap. The germline V gene has CDR1 MNHNS and CDR2 SASEGT.

This clonotype appeared a few times. This sequence joins TRBV7-8 and TRBJ2-4, with TRBD1 matching over 10 bases. CDR1 is SGHVS, CDR2 FQNEAQ, per germline. This CDR3 is 17 amino acids long. J lost 2 bases, V lost 5 bases, and 9 bases had no gene match. The CDR3, as DNA: TGTGCCAGCAGCCACCTCCGGGACAGGGGACCCAAAAACATTCAGTACTTC. Translation: CASSHLRDRGPKNIQYF.

A few counts support this clonotype. CDR3 sequence: CASSSTGISAEAFF. The DNA of the CDR3 is TGTGCCAGCTCGAGCACAGGGATTTCCGCTGAAGCTTTCTTT. V and J are TRBV2 and TRBJ1-1; TRBD1 is a possible D gene (6 bases). CDR3 length equals 14 residues. The V end was cut by 8 bases, the J end by 6 bases, with 19 bases between. Germline V gene sequence: CDR1 SNHLY, CDR2 FYNNEI.

This clonotype was seen at least ten times. The chain employs TRBV20-1 and TRBJ2-1; 10 positions match TRBD2. CDR1 is DFQATT and CDR2 is SNEGSKA in the germline V gene (reference sequence). There are 12 residues in the CDR3. The V and J ends lost 4 bases and 10 bases, in that order; junction bases with no gene match: 4. The CDR3 loop reads CSAKAGGREQFF. As DNA, the CDR3 is TGCAGTGCTAAAGCGGGGGGGCGCGAGCAGTTCTTC.

This clonotype was seen many times. V usage is TRBV12-3 or TRBV12-4 and J usage is TRBJ2-7, with a weak D call TRBD1 (5 bases). V dropped 3 bases and J dropped 0 bases, with 9 bases sitting between them. The CDR3 totals 14 residues. CDR3 sequence: CASSLWGPSYEQYF. The CDR3, as DNA: TGTGCCAGCAGTTTGTGGGGCCCCTCCTACGAGCAGTACTTC.

The chain is built from TRBV20-1 and TRBJ2-3, with D maybe TRBD2 (8 bases). Between the trimmed V and J ends, which lost 3 bases and 6 bases, there was a span of 19 bases. CDR1 DFQATT and CDR2 SNEGSKA come from the germline V gene (reference sequence). CDR3 size: 15 residues. The CDR3 here is CSASGGGGGSDTQYF. The CDR3 DNA is TGCAGTGCTAGCGGAGGGGGCGGGGGGTCGGATACGCAGTATTTT.

In this sample, this clonotype turned up a few times. This sequence joins TRBV7-9 and TRBJ2-3; 9 positions match TRBD1. The CDR3 has 16 amino acids. Unmatched junction bases numbered 6, after V lost 1 base and J lost 4 bases. Germline-derived CDR1 and CDR2 are SEHNR and FQNEAQ (reference sequence). The CDR3, as DNA: TGTGCCAGCAGCTTAGAGGGTTGGACAGGGGCAGATACGCAGTATTTT. It translates to CASSLEGWTGADTQYF.

This clonotype has more than one count but fewer than ten. V is TRBV12-3 or TRBV12-4 and J is TRBJ2-1; D is uncertain. The CDR3 has 14 residues. V was clipped by 6 bases and J by 9 bases, with 18 bases between them. For the CDR3, the DNA is TGTGCCAGCAGCCCCCATAGGTGGGCGAGTGAGCAGTTCTTC. It translates to CASSPHRWASEQFF.

The table lists this clonotype with a few counts. The CDR3 here is CATSDTRGGIGETQYF. The CDR3, as DNA: TGTGCCACCAGTGACACAAGGGGAGGGATCGGGGAGACCCAGTACTTC. The V call is TRBV24-1, the J call TRBJ2-5, with 7 bases matching TRBD2. Germline V gene lookup returns CDR1 KGHDR and CDR2 SFDVKD. The V gene end was trimmed by 4 bases and the J gene end by 5 bases; junction bases not matched to a gene: 12. This CDR3 comprises 16 residues.

This chain uses TRBV11-1 with TRBJ1-2; 9 positions match TRBD1. Unmatched junction bases numbered 26, after V lost 2 bases and J lost 13 bases. This CDR3 spans 19 amino acids. Per the germline V gene, CDR1 is SGHAT and CDR2 is FQDESV (reference sequence). The CDR3 DNA reads TGTGCCAGCAGCTTATTACTGATCCGGGACAGGGTGTCCCCAAGGTCGACCACCTTC. It encodes CASSLLLIRDRVSPRSTTF. Using reference TRBV11-1 and TRBJ1-2 for the parts outside the CDR3, the full variable domain is EAEVAQSPRYKITEKSQAVAFWCDPISGHATLYWYRQILGQGPELLVQFQDESVVDDSQLPKDRFSAERLKGVDSTLKIQPAELGDSAMYLCASSLLLIRDRVSPRSTTFGSGTRLTVV.

This rearrangement joins TRBV7-9 to TRBJ1-1; the match to TRBD1 covers 9 bases. Trimming removed 4 bases from V and 1 base from J; junction bases left unmatched: 1. Germline V CDR1 and CDR2: SEHNR, FQNEAQ (reference sequence). The CDR3 has 14 residues. Written as DNA, the CDR3 is TGTGCCAGCAGCTACAGGGGGCAGAACACTGAAGCTTTCTTT. Amino acids: CASSYRGQNTEAFF.

This clonotype was picked up many times. This rearrangement joins TRBV7-2 to TRBJ2-7; D call uncertain. The CDR3 loop spans 14 amino acids. V lost 2 bases, J lost 2 bases, and 10 bases lay in between. Germline loops: CDR1 SGHTA, CDR2 FQGNSA. The CDR3, as DNA: TGTGCCAGCAGCTTATACGGTTCTACCTACGAGCAGTACTTC. Amino acid sequence: CASSLYGSTYEQYF.

In its sample, this clonotype was seen a few times. This chain joins TRBV5-1 and TRBJ1-2; 7 nucleotides align to TRBD1. Unmatched junction bases numbered 6, after V lost 4 bases and J lost 0 bases. This CDR3 is 15 amino acids long. Germline V CDR1 and CDR2: SGHRS, YFSETQ. The CDR3: CASSPGDSTNYGYTF. CDR3 sequence (DNA): TGCGCCAGCAGCCCAGGGGACAGTACTAACTATGGCTACACCTTC. The variable domain in full, completed from reference TRBV5-1 and TRBJ1-2, reads KAGVTQTPRYLIKTRGQQVTLSCSPISGHRSVSWYQQTPGQGLQFLFEYFSETQRNKGNFPGRFSGRQFSNSRSEMNVSTLELGDSALYLCASSPGDSTNYGYTFGSGTRLTVV.